What follows are 23 T cell receptor beta chains derived from one specimen sequenced in a study of blood T cell repertoires in COVID-19. Profiled with immunoSEQ multiplex PCR; TCRdb holds only in-frame clones, not every one. The table records about 200,000 clones, 70% to 85% of them present only once. The sequencing sample was made of peripheral blood. These receptors were collected from a human donor with acute or convalescent COVID-19. The donor label of this sample is uncertain.

Only a few counts were recorded for this clone. V is TRBV30 and J is TRBJ2-4; tentatively, D is TRBD1 (5 bases). The CDR3 runs to 15 residues. V lost 4 bases, J lost 0 bases, and 13 bases lay in between. Per germline, CDR1 GTSNPN and CDR2 SVGIG (reference sequence). CDR3 bases: TGTGCCTGGAAAGGGCAGGGCCTAGCCAAAAACATTCAGTACTTC. It specifies CAWKGQGLAKNIQYF. The whole variable domain, remainder taken from reference TRBV30 and TRBJ2-4, is SQTIHQWPATLVQPVGSPLSLECTVEGTSNPNLYWYRQAAGRGLQLLFYSVGIGQISSEVPQNLSASRPQDRQFILSSKKLLLSDSGFYLCAWKGQGLAKNIQYFGAGTRLSVL.

This chain joins TRBV4-2 and TRBJ2-7; D remains ambiguous. The V gene lost 0 bases and the J gene lost 0 bases, with 9 bases spanning the gap. This CDR3 has 15 residues. CDR1 and CDR2 (germline): LGHNA, YNFKEQ. This chain's CDR3 is CASSQDLSASYEQYF. CDR3 DNA sequence: TGTGCCAGCAGCCAAGATCTAAGCGCCTCCTACGAGCAGTACTTC.

This chain uses TRBV10-3 with TRBJ1-1; TRBD1 aligns across 10 bases. V was clipped by 2 bases and J by 5 bases; unmatched bases: 5. Germline lookup yields CDR1 ENHRY and CDR2 SYGVKD. The CDR3 totals 15 residues. CDR3 residues: CAISEQPGQGTEAFF. The CDR3 DNA follows: TGTGCCATCAGTGAGCAACCGGGACAGGGGACTGAAGCTTTCTTT.

The V call is TRBV5-4, the J call TRBJ1-4, with 10 bases that match TRBD1. After removal of 2 bases from V and 6 bases from J, the junction contained 7 bases not matched to a gene. The CDR3 loop spans 16 amino acids. Per germline, CDR1 SGHNT and CDR2 YYREEE (reference sequence). The chain's CDR3 is CASSFAGGTGDEKLFF. Written as DNA, the CDR3 is TGTGCCAGCAGCTTTGCTGGGGGGACAGGGGATGAAAAACTGTTTTTT.

The chain joins TRBV7-2 to TRBJ2-7, with 8 bases aligning to TRBD2. Germline CDR1 is SGHTA and CDR2 is FQGNSA. The CDR3 totals 14 residues. The V segment lost 5 bases and the J segment 3 bases; nucleotides outside the gene matches: 6. This chain's CDR3 is CASSGPGLDYEQYF. The CDR3 nucleotides read TGTGCCAGCAGCGGGCCGGGACTAGACTACGAGCAGTACTTC.

V is TRBV5-1 and J is TRBJ1-3; 7 bases are shared with TRBD1. From germline, CDR1 is SGHRS and CDR2 YFSETQ. CDR3 length: 15 residues. V gave up 4 bases and J gave up 0 bases; unmatched junction bases: 4. The CDR3 is CASSPGQLSGNTIYF. Here the CDR3 DNA reads TGCGCCAGCAGCCCGGGACAGCTCTCTGGAAACACCATATATTTT.

This chain connects TRBV7-6 to TRBJ2-7; tentative D call: TRBD1 (6 bases). The CDR3 has 13 amino acids. Germline V gene lookup returns CDR1 SGHVS and CDR2 FNYEAQ. Trimming took 6 bases from V and 7 from J, leaving 16 bases between them. DNA of the CDR3: TGTGCCAGCAGTTACCAACCAGGGGCAGAGCAGTACTTC. Protein sequence: CASSYQPGAEQYF.

V usage is TRBV9 and J usage is TRBJ2-2; D is perhaps TRBD2 (5 bases). Trimming took 6 bases from V and 3 from J, leaving 15 bases between them. The CDR3 length is 15 residues. In germline, CDR1 is SGDLS, CDR2 YYNGEE. The CDR3 DNA reads as TGTGCCAGCAACCGTAGACCACTAGACACCGGGGAGCTGTTTTTT. This translates into CASNRRPLDTGELFF.

This chain connects TRBV7-9 to TRBJ1-2; maybe TRBD1 (6 bases). The CDR3 runs 14 residues. The ends were cut back, 5 bases at V and 0 bases at J, with 10 bases in the middle. The germline V gene has CDR1 SEHNR and CDR2 FQNEAQ (reference sequence). CDR3 loop: CASSPGQSNYGYTF. Written as DNA, the CDR3 is TGTGCCAGCAGCCCCGGACAGTCTAACTATGGCTACACCTTC.

The rearrangement links TRBV5-5 to TRBJ2-7, with D tentatively TRBD1 (6 bases). The ends were cut back, 0 bases at V and 0 bases at J, with 10 bases in the middle. Looked up from germline, CDR1 is SGHKS and CDR2 is YYEKEE (reference sequence). This CDR3 is 15 amino acids long. The CDR3 coding sequence is TGTGCCAGCAGCTTGGCCCCGACAGGCTCCTACGAGCAGTACTTC. It translates to CASSLAPTGSYEQYF.

The V and J genes are TRBV7-9 and TRBJ2-1; a weak D match, TRBD2 (6 bases). This CDR3 spans 14 amino acids. CDR1 and CDR2 (germline): SEHNR, FQNEAQ (reference sequence). V lost 3 bases, J lost 2 bases, and 8 bases lay in between. CDR3 protein: CASSFGTPYNEQFF. CDR3 in DNA: TGTGCCAGCAGCTTTGGGACTCCCTACAATGAGCAGTTCTTC. Based on the CDR3 plus reference TRBV7-9 and TRBJ2-1, the full variable domain is DTGVSQNPRHKITKRGQNVTFRCDPISEHNRLYWYRQTLGQGPEFLTYFQNEAQLEKSRLLSDRFSAERPKGSFSTLEIQRTEQGDSAMYLCASSFGTPYNEQFFGPGTRLTVL.

To note about this clone: Just one base apart from a much larger clone, this may be a read error. Other DNA sequences in this specimen translate into the identical CDR3. The CDR3 spells CASSPQGYEQYF. CDR3 sequence (DNA): TGTGCCAGCAGTCCACAGGGTTACGAGCAGTACTTC. This rearrangement joins TRBV12-3 or TRBV12-4 to TRBJ2-7; possibly TRBD1 for D (6 bases). With 5 bases removed from V and 4 bases from J, the gap between germline ends came to 9 bases. This CDR3 is built from 12 residues.

The J gene is TRBJ2-7, the V gene TRBV29-1; 8 nucleotides agree with TRBD1. This CDR3 has 11 residues. V lost 6 bases to trimming and J lost 3 bases; unmatched junction nucleotides: 1. The germline gives CDR1 SQVTM, CDR2 ANQGSEA. CDR3 in amino acids: CSVGQDYEQYF. In DNA form, the CDR3 reads TGCAGCGTGGGACAGGACTACGAGCAGTACTTC.

The J gene is TRBJ2-5, the V gene TRBV6-5; perhaps TRBD2 as D (6 bases). The CDR3 extends over 12 amino acids. V lost 4 bases, J lost 5 bases, and 8 bases lay in between. In germline, CDR1 is MNHEY, CDR2 SVGAGI. CDR3 DNA sequence: TGTGCCAGCAGTTCAAGCGGGGAGACCCAGTACTTC. Amino acid sequence: CASSSSGETQYF.

To note about this clone: Other DNA variants within this sample encode the same CDR3. The rearrangement uses TRBV19 and TRBJ1-4, with D perhaps matching TRBD1 (5 bases). The germline V gene encodes CDR1 LNHDA and CDR2 SQIVND (reference sequence). This CDR3 contains 12 residues. V lost 6 bases and J 8 bases, leaving 10 bases between the germline ends. CDR3 coding DNA: TGTGCCAGTAGGCAGGGCAACGAAAAACTGTTTTTT. Its translation is CASRQGNEKLFF.

The gene calls are TRBV6-1 and TRBJ1-3, with D unresolved. The V end was cut by 3 bases, the J end by 2 bases, with 8 bases between. The germline V gene encodes CDR1 MNHNS and CDR2 SASEGT. This CDR3 comprises 14 residues. As DNA, the CDR3 is TGTGCCAGCAGTGAGGGAGGCACTGGAAACACCATATATTTT. Its protein product is CASSEGGTGNTIYF.

This clone was seen a single time. This chain links TRBV2 with TRBJ1-1; D is uncertain. The ends were cut back, 3 bases at V and 0 bases at J, with 8 bases in the middle. Per germline, CDR1 SNHLY and CDR2 FYNNEI. There are 14 residues in the CDR3. The CDR3 DNA reads as TGTGCCAGCAGTGAGGTAGTGTTGAACACTGAAGCTTTCTTT. Translation gives CASSEVVLNTEAFF.

CDR3 protein: CASSYSGTGSHEQYF. In DNA form, the CDR3 reads TGTGCCAGCAGTTACTCAGGGACAGGGAGTCACGAGCAGTACTTC. The rearrangement joins TRBV6-5 to TRBJ2-7; 9 nucleotides align to TRBD1. Germline loops: CDR1 MNHEY, CDR2 SVGAGI. This CDR3 region has 15 residues. With V trimmed by 0 bases and J by 5 bases, 5 bases remained unmatched.

This clone was observed a few times. This chain joins TRBV5-6 and TRBJ2-3; tentative D call: TRBD2 (5 bases). The ends were cut back, 4 bases at V and 4 bases at J, with 10 bases in the middle. Germline V gives CDR1 SGHDT, CDR2 YYEEEE. This CDR3 comprises 13 residues. As DNA, the CDR3 is TGTGCCAGCAGCCCTGGGAGAGCAGATACGCAGTATTTT. Residues: CASSPGRADTQYF.

CDR3 sequence: CASSDEHRTANYGYTF. The CDR3 DNA is TGTGCCAGCAGTGACGAGCACAGGACAGCTAACTATGGCTACACCTTC. This rearrangement joins TRBV6-2 or TRBV6-3 to TRBJ1-2; weak D call: TRBD1 (6 bases). The CDR3 covers 16 residues. V shed 5 bases and J shed 0 bases, with 16 bases lying between them. The V gene's germline CDR1 is MNHEY and CDR2 SVGEGT.

The chain joins TRBV5-1 to TRBJ2-1; 7 bases map to TRBD2. The V segment lost 2 bases and the J segment 9 bases; nucleotides outside the gene matches: 11. The CDR3 is 15 residues long. Germline values: CDR1 SGHRS, CDR2 YFSETQ. CDR3 amino acids: CASSFRAGEGVEQFF. CDR3 coding DNA: TGCGCCAGCAGCTTTCGGGCGGGAGAGGGCGTTGAGCAGTTCTTC.

The rearrangement links TRBV6-1 to TRBJ2-1; D is ambiguous. The CDR3 is 14 residues long. The V end lost 1 base, the J end lost 3 bases, and 7 bases lay between the germline ends. CDR1 is MNHNS, CDR2 SASEGT, per germline. This CDR3 reads CASSEVAGYNEQFF. The CDR3 DNA follows: TGTGCCAGCAGTGAAGTGGCTGGCTACAATGAGCAGTTCTTC.

The chain carries TRBV5-1 and TRBJ1-2; 7 bases are shared with TRBD1. Trimming at V came to 4 bases and at J to 9 bases, leaving 9 bases not matched to a gene. The V gene's germline CDR1 is SGHRS and CDR2 YFSETQ. The CDR3 contains 13 residues. The CDR3 DNA reads as TGCGCCAGCAGCCAGACCAGGGGGTATAGCTACACCTTC. Translating gives CASSQTRGYSYTF.